The 14 T cell receptor beta chains below come from one sample, sequenced in a study of T-cell reconstitution after alpha-beta-depleted transplantation in children. TCRbeta library construction was performed incorporating unique molecular identifiers. Each CDR3 protein is one row after TCRdb ran MiXCR on the PCR reads. In the table there are approximately 4,500 distinct CDR3 sequences, about an eighth of which are singletons. Specimen: PBMCs, mostly from graft donor cells, collected 60 days after TCRalphabeta/CD19-depleted stem cell transplant. The receptors here all came from a male patient aged 2 to 10 who had a stem cell transplant for acute lymphoblastic leukemia, so the T cells may come from the graft donor.

This clonotype showed up many times. The rearrangement links TRBV5-6 to TRBJ2-3; possible D gene TRBD1, 6 bases. The CDR3 contains 20 residues. V lost 2 bases, J lost 0 bases, and 25 bases lay in between. CDR1 and CDR2 (germline): SGHDT, YYEEEE. The CDR3 nucleotides read TGTGCCAGCAGCTTAACAGGGCCAGGGAGCCCGAGGGAGAGCACAGATACGCAGTATTTT. This codes for CASSLTGPGSPRESTDTQYF.

This sequence joins TRBV20-1 and TRBJ2-4; 8 bases are shared with TRBD1. This CDR3 is 17 amino acids long. Trimming took 5 bases from V and 9 from J; bases not matched to a gene: 21. Germline CDR1 reads DFQATT; CDR2 reads SNEGSKA (reference sequence). The CDR3 loop is CSAAGDLLGQGRSIQYF. DNA of the CDR3: TGCAGTGCTGCGGGCGATCTCCTCGGACAGGGTAGGAGCATTCAGTACTTC.

This clonotype showed up many times. This chain uses TRBV28 with TRBJ2-2; D gene uncertain. CDR1 MDHEN and CDR2 SYDVKM come from the germline V gene. The V end lost 6 bases, the J end lost 6 bases, and 11 bases lay between the germline ends. There are 13 residues in the CDR3. The CDR3 region has the DNA TGTGCCAGCAGCTTGAGAGTCCCCGGGGAGCTGTTTTTT. Its protein product is CASSLRVPGELFF.

There are many counts of this clonotype. This chain uses TRBV5-6 with TRBJ1-1; D gene uncertain. CDR1 is SGHDT and CDR2 is YYEEEE in the germline V gene. This CDR3 region has 14 residues. The V end was cut by 5 bases, the J end by 0 bases, with 11 bases between. Here the CDR3 DNA reads TGTGCCAGCAGAGCGGGCCTCATGAACACTGAAGCTTTCTTT. This codes for CASRAGLMNTEAFF.

There are many counts of this clonotype. The chain uses TRBV6-2 or TRBV6-3 and TRBJ2-2, with TRBD2 matching over 9 bases. The CDR3 runs 17 residues. The germline V gene encodes CDR1 MNHEY and CDR2 SVGEGT. V dropped 5 bases and J dropped 0; count of bases not matched to a gene: 7. Written as DNA, the CDR3 is TGTGCCAGCAGTCCTCTACGCGGGGGGGCGAACACCGGGGAGCTGTTTTTT. It is translated as CASSPLRGGANTGELFF.

This clonotype was recorded at least ten times. V and J are TRBV18 and TRBJ2-1, with 14 positions matching TRBD2. The CDR3 loop spans 17 amino acids. J lost 4 bases, V lost 3 bases, and 5 bases had no gene match. Germline V gene sequence: CDR1 KGHSH, CDR2 LQKENI. This CDR3 reads CASSPGTSGGKYNEQFF. CDR3 DNA: TGTGCCAGCTCACCCGGGACTAGCGGGGGCAAGTACAATGAGCAGTTCTTC.

At least ten counts were recorded for this clonotype. J is TRBJ1-6 and V is TRBV19; D uncertain. Per germline, CDR1 LNHDA and CDR2 SQIVND (reference sequence). Deletions cut 4 bases from V and 7 bases from J, with 5 bases between. There are 12 residues in the CDR3. The CDR3, as DNA: TGTGCCAGTAGTACTGGGAATTCACCCCTCCACTTT. The encoded protein is CASSTGNSPLHF.

Relative to its sample, this clonotype is large. In nucleotides, the CDR3 is TGTGCCAGCAGGCCGGCGGCGGGTGGACAGTATTTT. Protein product: CASRPAAGGQYF. The rearrangement joins TRBV7-9 to TRBJ2-3; tentatively, D is TRBD2 (5 bases). This CDR3 contains 12 residues. Germline V gene data show CDR1 as SEHNR and CDR2 as FQNEAQ (reference sequence). Trimming shortened V by 6 bases and J by 12 bases, and 16 bases separated the two germline ends.

This clonotype was counted ten times or more. The chain recombines TRBV5-1 with TRBJ2-3; 11 positions match TRBD2. From germline, CDR1 is SGHRS and CDR2 YFSETQ. The CDR3 spans 14 residues. After removal of 10 bases from V and 4 bases from J, the junction contained 8 bases not matched to a gene. CDR3 DNA sequence: TGCGCCGGATCGGCTAGCGGGAGGCCAGATACGCAGTATTTT. This sequence encodes CAGSASGRPDTQYF.

This clonotype was recorded many times. The CDR3 loop is CASSQVAGDSNQPQHF. The CDR3 coding sequence is TGTGCCAGCAGCCAAGTCGCCGGGGATAGCAATCAGCCCCAGCATTTT. The rearrangement uses TRBV14 and TRBJ1-5; D unclear. Trimming left V 1 base short and J 0 bases short, with 10 bases between. This CDR3 comprises 16 residues. The germline V gene encodes CDR1 SGHDN and CDR2 FVKESK.

The DNA of the CDR3 is TGTGCCAGCGGCCCCGGACTCGCGGGTGGAACAGATACGCAGTATTTT. Translation gives CASGPGLAGGTDTQYF. The V and J genes are TRBV5-6 and TRBJ2-3, with a possible D match to TRBD2 (5 bases). This CDR3 has 16 amino acids. CDR1 SGHDT and CDR2 YYEEEE come from the germline V gene. Trimming took 7 bases from V and 3 from J, leaving 21 bases between them. Together with reference TRBV5-6 and TRBJ2-3, the CDR3 gives the full variable domain: DAGVTQSPTHLIKTRGQQVTLRCSPKSGHDTVSWYQQALGQGPQFIFQYYEEEERQRGNFPDRFSGHQFPNYSSELNVNALLLGDSALYLCASGPGLAGGTDTQYFGPGTRLTVL.

Within the sample, this clonotype is medium-sized. The chain carries TRBV24-1 and TRBJ2-5, with TRBD1 matching over 7 bases. The CDR3 loop spans 14 amino acids. Trimming at V came to 3 bases and at J to 3 bases, leaving 3 bases not matched to a gene. Looked up from germline, CDR1 is KGHDR and CDR2 is SFDVKD. Here the CDR3 reads CATSDPTGEETQYF. The CDR3 DNA sequence: TGTGCCACCAGTGATCCTACAGGGGAAGAGACCCAGTACTTC.

By frequency in the sample, this clonotype is medium-sized. CDR3 residues: CASSLWQIHSQPQHF. The CDR3 DNA reads as TGTGCCAGCAGTTTGTGGCAGATCCACAGTCAGCCCCAGCATTTT. The rearrangement links TRBV28 to TRBJ1-5; D unclear. The germline gives CDR1 MDHEN, CDR2 SYDVKM. Trimming removed 3 bases at V and 6 bases at J, with 15 bases between. CDR3 size: 15 residues. Drawing the rest from reference TRBV28 and TRBJ1-5, the complete variable domain is DVKVTQSSRYLVKRTGEKVFLECVQDMDHENMFWYRQDPGLGLRLIYFSYDVKMKEKGDIPEGYSVSREKKERFSLILESASTNQTSMYLCASSLWQIHSQPQHFGDGTRLSIL.

This clonotype occurred many times. This sequence joins TRBV12-3 or TRBV12-4 and TRBJ2-2; unclear D gene. V lost 10 bases and J 3 bases, leaving 12 bases between the germline ends. The CDR3 has 13 residues. CDR3 DNA sequence: TGTGCCACAAGCGAAACGGACACCGGGGAGCTGTTTTTT. As protein: CATSETDTGELFF.